In its sample, the clone carrying this TCR beta chain was seen a few times. No antigen is known for it. This sample was included in a study of beta chain features in type 1 diabetes. The CDR3 covers 14 residues. Germline V gene sequence: CDR1 SQVTM, CDR2 ANQGSEA. Sequencing targeted expressed TCRB transcripts, as all isolated RNA had been reverse transcribed. Libraries were prepared by immunoSEQ multiplex PCR; TCRdb keeps only in-frame clonotypes and omits some of them. The table shows some 330,000 clones, with roughly 12% occurring only once. Study results and limitations: Type 1 diabetes patients had TCRB CDR3s that were shorter (moderately but significantly so) in all four CD4+ subsets. Resolution of whether HLA type affects TCRB rearrangement was not achieved here. Type 1 diabetes patients had VDJ junctions that carried fewer insertions and more deletions. Among patients, naive, central memory and Treg TCRB repertoires appeared more similar than among healthy donors.

The chain carries TRBV29-1 and TRBJ1-2; no clear D gene. Material for sequencing was naive CD4+ T cells from blood. This clonotype was sampled from a woman aged 18-29 years with type 1 diabetes. The CDR3 reads CTSWAVRENYGYTF. CDR3 DNA sequence: TGCACCAGCTGGGCAGTTCGGGAAAACTATGGCTACACCTTC.